This TCR beta chain was recovered during a study of T cells in Graves' hyperthyroidism and ophthalmopathy. Background on the study: At initial diagnosis, before any treatment had begun, peripheral blood was obtained. Study results and limitations: The blood repertoire included most of the expanded thyroid clonotypes above 0.001. Ophthalmopathy was told apart from stable hyperthyroidism by a 13 V-J model.

It was RNA transcripts that yielded the amplified TCR beta CDR3 regions. The primer set for the first-round RT-PCR of the TCR CDR3 was HTBI. TCRdb called the multiplex PCR reads again in MiXCR, with one record for every CDR3 protein. The repertoire includes about 400,000 distinct CDR3 sequences, roughly an eighth of them detected once, and over 25% sits in the top ten. J gave up 9 bases and V 2 bases, and 5 bases lay outside the gene matches. The germline V gene encodes CDR1 ENHRY and CDR2 SYGVKD. This CDR3 is 14 amino acids long. This clonotype showed up just a few times. What it recognizes is unknown.

The sample consisted of blood. This receptor was identified in a man between 45 and 60 years old with Graves' ophthalmopathy. The V gene is TRBV10-3, the J gene TRBJ2-4; 9 bases agree with TRBD2. As DNA, the CDR3 is TGTGCCATCAGTGAGGGGACTAGCCTGAGCATTCAGTACTTC. As protein: CAISEGTSLSIQYF.